One sample yielded the 30 T cell receptor beta chains listed below, sequenced in a study of regulatory T cells in long-lasting Graves disease. Construction of the TCR beta libraries employed iRepertoire HTBI primers in conjunction with Arm-PCR of CDR3 regions. TCRdb fed the multiplex PCR reads into MiXCR, producing one record per CDR3 protein. The sample has about 310,000 distinct CDR3 sequences; roughly 21% are singletons. Regarding time point: persistent/refractory GD, antithyroid drugs over 5 years with positive TRAb. PBMCs provided the RNA from which the TCR library was made. Sequenced material: peripheral blood mononuclear cells (PBMCs), taken when the disease was refractory, from a patient treated with antithyroid drugs. These receptors all stem from a female donor with Graves disease.

This clonotype has at least ten counts. The chain is built from TRBV6-5 and TRBJ1-2; no firm D call. From germline, CDR1 is MNHEY and CDR2 SVGAGI. The germline V and J ends were trimmed by 4 bases and 8 bases, with 11 bases remaining between them. This CDR3 comprises 12 residues. CDR3 DNA sequence: TGTGCCAGCAGTTCAACGACATCGGGCTACACCTTC. Its translation is CASSSTTSGYTF.

This clonotype was counted at least ten times. The V and J genes are TRBV27 and TRBJ1-2, with D possibly TRBD1 on 6 matching bases. This CDR3 comprises 16 residues. Trimming removed 0 bases at V and 6 bases at J, with 17 bases between. Germline V CDR1 and CDR2: MNHEY, SMNVEV (reference sequence). CDR3 residues: CASSLSMIGQGHGYTF. The CDR3, as DNA: TGTGCCAGCAGTTTATCGATGATCGGGCAGGGGCATGGCTACACCTTC.

This clonotype came up many times. The chain uses TRBV11-1 and TRBJ2-2, with 10 bases fitting TRBD2. Germline V lookup: CDR1 SGHAT, CDR2 FQDESV (reference sequence). The CDR3 contains 18 residues. V gave up 1 base and J gave up 0 bases; unmatched junction bases: 5. The chain's CDR3 is CASSLGRGLAANTGELFF. The CDR3, as DNA: TGTGCCAGCAGCTTAGGAAGAGGACTAGCGGCGAACACCGGGGAGCTGTTTTTT.

This clonotype was counted ten times or more. The chain has TRBV3-1 and TRBJ1-1; no firm D call. Per the germline V gene, CDR1 is LGHDT and CDR2 is YNNKEL (reference sequence). The CDR3 is made up of 13 amino acids. V was trimmed by 8 bases and J by 4 bases, leaving 14 bases between them. In DNA form, the CDR3 reads TGTGCCAGCGCCGGCGAGGGCGGCACTGAAGCTTTCTTT. Translation: CASAGEGGTEAFF. The full variable domain, completed using reference TRBV3-1 and TRBJ1-1, is DTAVSQTPKYLVTQMGNDKSIKCEQNLGHDTMYWYKQDSKKFLKIMFSYNNKELIINETVPNRFSPKSPDKAHLNLHINSLELGDSAVYFCASAGEGGTEAFFGQGTRLTVV.

The chain employs TRBV7-2 and TRBJ2-3; the match to TRBD2 covers 9 bases. CDR1 and CDR2 from the germline V gene are SGHTA and FQGNSA. V trimming: 3 bases; J trimming: 5 bases; junction bases outside the gene matches: 12. The CDR3 runs 17 residues. The CDR3 DNA reads as TGTGCCAGCAGCTTGCGTTTTGGCGGGAGGGGTAGAGATACGCAGTATTTT. The encoded protein is CASSLRFGGRGRDTQYF.

The genes are TRBV4-1 and TRBJ1-4, with a tentative D call TRBD1 (5 bases). With 1 base removed from V and 6 bases from J, the gap between germline ends came to 9 bases. CDR3 length: 14 amino acids. Germline V gives CDR1 MGHRA, CDR2 YSYEKL. The CDR3: CASSQGDWDEKLFF. CDR3 DNA sequence: TGCGCCAGCAGCCAAGGGGACTGGGATGAAAAACTGTTTTTT.

This clonotype came up a few times. This chain joins TRBV5-1 and TRBJ1-1; D remains unclear. The V gene's germline CDR1 is SGHRS and CDR2 YFSETQ. This CDR3 is 14 amino acids long. Trimming took 5 bases from V and 0 from J, leaving 11 bases between them. The CDR3 reads CASRVGILNTEAFF. In DNA, the CDR3 is TGCGCCAGCAGGGTGGGGATCCTGAACACTGAAGCTTTCTTT.

The CDR3 coding sequence is TGCAGCGCTGGGGGGAATAGCAATCAGCCCCAGCATTTT. As protein: CSAGGNSNQPQHF. The V and J genes are TRBV29-1 and TRBJ1-5; D perhaps matches TRBD1 (5 bases). The V gene's germline CDR1 is SQVTM and CDR2 ANQGSEA. This CDR3 comprises 13 residues. Deletions cut 7 bases from V and 0 bases from J, with 10 bases between. The entire variable domain, with the rest obtained from reference TRBV29-1 and TRBJ1-5, is as follows: SAVISQKPSRDICQRGTSLTIQCQVDSQVTMMFWYRQQPGQSLTLIATANQGSEATYESGFVIDKFPISRPNLTFSTLTVSNMSPEDSSIYLCSAGGNSNQPQHFGDGTRLSIL.

This clonotype was observed many times. The J gene is TRBJ1-6, the V gene TRBV28; tentatively, D is TRBD1 (5 bases). CDR1 and CDR2 from the germline V gene are MDHEN and SYDVKM. The CDR3 covers 16 residues. Trimming took off 5 bases at V and 2 bases at J, with 13 bases between the two ends. The CDR3 DNA sequence: TGTGCCAGCAGTATGACAGACGGGACCTATAATTCACCCCTCCACTTT. The encoded protein is CASSMTDGTYNSPLHF.

This clonotype was counted ten times or more. The chain joins TRBV7-2 to TRBJ1-1; D not resolved. V was pared by 5 bases and J by 6 bases, with 10 bases between. This CDR3 comprises 12 residues. Germline CDR1 reads SGHTA; CDR2 reads FQGNSA. The CDR3 spells CASSTHRPEAFF. The CDR3 nucleotides read TGTGCCAGCAGCACCCACCGCCCTGAAGCTTTCTTT.

This clonotype has more than one count but fewer than ten. J is TRBJ1-2 and V is TRBV5-6; a possible D gene is TRBD1 (5 bases). V was pared by 4 bases and J by 5 bases, with 18 bases between. CDR1 and CDR2 from the germline V gene are SGHDT and YYEEEE. The CDR3 runs to 15 residues. CDR3 in DNA: TGTGCCAGCAGCCGGGAAGGGGCCGGACCGTATGGCTACACCTTC. Its translation is CASSREGAGPYGYTF.

This clonotype was picked up many times. A read error may produce the germline difference seen at one junction end. CDR3 in amino acids: CASSLRGTGELFF. DNA of the CDR3: TGTGCCAGCAGTTTAAGAGGGACCGGGGAGCTGTTTTTT. This sequence joins TRBV7-3 and TRBJ2-2, with a possible D match to TRBD2 (5 bases). The germline V gene has CDR1 SGHTA and CDR2 FQGTGA. This CDR3 contains 13 residues.

The genes are TRBV6-2 or TRBV6-3 and TRBJ1-6; D may be TRBD1 (6 bases). This CDR3 has 13 residues. Germline V gene lookup returns CDR1 MNHEY and CDR2 SVGEGT. V was cut by 6 bases and J by 11 bases, with 14 bases left in between. The CDR3 DNA sequence: TGTGCCAGCAGCTACAGGGTTGAGACACCCCTCCACTTT. Translated: CASSYRVETPLHF.

This clonotype was counted at least ten times. This chain connects TRBV11-2 to TRBJ2-5; 9 positions match TRBD2. V dropped 3 bases and J dropped 4; count of bases not matched to a gene: 9. The CDR3 contains 16 residues. The V gene's germline CDR1 is SGHAT and CDR2 FQNNGV. The CDR3 DNA reads TGTGCCAGCAGCTTGGCGGCGGGAGGGCCGGGAGAGACCCAGTACTTC. Protein: CASSLAAGGPGETQYF. The full variable domain, with the rest looked up from reference TRBV11-2 and TRBJ2-5, is EAGVAQSPRYKIIEKRQSVAFWCNPISGHATLYWYQQILGQGPKLLIQFQNNGVVDDSQLPKDRFSAERLKGVDSTLKIQPAKLEDSAVYLCASSLAAGGPGETQYFGPGTRLLVL.

This clonotype was found many times. The rearrangement links TRBV28 to TRBJ1-3, with 7 positions matching TRBD1. The junction had 7 bases not matched to a gene; V was cut back by 4 bases and J by 1 base. Germline-derived CDR1 and CDR2 are MDHEN and SYDVKM. The CDR3 consists of 16 residues. CDR3 nucleotide sequence: TGTGCCAGCAGTTCTACCCCAGGGGGTTCTGGAAACACCATATATTTT. Its translation: CASSSTPGGSGNTIYF.

This clonotype was seen many times. The rearrangement links TRBV6-1 to TRBJ1-2, with TRBD1 matching 7 bases. The V segment lost 8 bases and the J segment 2 bases; nucleotides outside the gene matches: 5. The germline gives CDR1 MNHNS, CDR2 SASEGT. The CDR3 runs 13 residues. CDR3 bases: TGTGCCAGCTCCAAGGGGGCGAACTATGGCTACACCTTC. Translating gives CASSKGANYGYTF.

The chain is built from TRBV25-1 and TRBJ2-2; unclear D gene. The V gene lost 4 bases and the J gene lost 7 bases, with 4 bases spanning the gap. The CDR3 extends over 11 amino acids. Germline CDR1 MGHDK, CDR2 SYGVNS. CDR3 amino acids: CASSVDGELFF. The CDR3 region has the DNA TGTGCCAGCAGTGTTGACGGGGAGCTGTTTTTT.

A single count supports this clonotype. This chain connects TRBV5-1 to TRBJ1-6, with TRBD1 matching 8 bases. After removal of 4 bases from V and 10 bases from J, the junction contained 10 bases not matched to a gene. This CDR3 comprises 15 residues. Germline V gene data show CDR1 as SGHRS and CDR2 as YFSETQ. CDR3 DNA: TGCGCCAGCAGCACCTCCGGGACAGGCGGCTCACCCCTCCACTTT. It is translated as CASSTSGTGGSPLHF.

This clonotype was seen more than once but under ten times. CDR3 sequence (DNA): TGTGCCAGCAGCCAAGTTCTACCGGGTAACCTAAACCACGAGCAGTACTTC. Residues: CASSQVLPGNLNHEQYF. The V gene is TRBV4-2, the J gene TRBJ2-7; D not resolved. Germline V gene sequence: CDR1 LGHNA, CDR2 YNFKEQ. The CDR3 loop spans 17 amino acids. V lost 1 base to trimming and J lost 5 bases, with 21 bases between them.

The chain combines TRBV19 with TRBJ2-7, with D unresolved. V lost 3 bases and J lost 2, with 8 bases in between. The CDR3 contains 13 residues. Germline lookup yields CDR1 LNHDA and CDR2 SQIVND (reference sequence). The CDR3 DNA follows: TGTGCCAGTAGTATGGCGATAACCTACGAGCAGTACTTC. Encoded protein: CASSMAITYEQYF.

The V gene is TRBV6-2 or TRBV6-3, the J gene TRBJ2-2; D is tentatively TRBD1 or TRBD2 (6 bases each). Germline V gene sequence: CDR1 MNHEY, CDR2 SVGEGT. V lost 4 bases, J lost 7 bases, and 19 bases lay in between. There are 16 residues in the CDR3. The CDR3, as DNA: TGTGCCAGCAGTTTGCAGACTAGGGGGAGTATCGGGGAGCTGTTTTTT. Translating it yields CASSLQTRGSIGELFF.

This clonotype was counted between two and nine times. V and J are TRBV28 and TRBJ2-2; the match to TRBD1 covers 10 bases. CDR3 length equals 16 residues. From germline, CDR1 is MDHEN and CDR2 SYDVKM. The J segment lost 4 bases and the V segment lost 5 bases, leaving 7 bases of the junction unmatched. CDR3 sequence (DNA): TGTGCCAGCAGTCCCCGGGACAGGGGCCCCACCGGGGAGCTGTTTTTT. This encodes CASSPRDRGPTGELFF.

A few counts support this clonotype. V usage is TRBV29-1 and J usage is TRBJ2-5, with 8 bases identical to TRBD1. The germline gives CDR1 SQVTM, CDR2 ANQGSEA. The CDR3 consists of 12 residues. The trim removed 5 bases at V and 5 bases at J, leaving 4 bases unmatched. The CDR3 nucleotides are TGCAGCGTTTCCCAGGGGGCCGAGACCCAGTACTTC. Residues: CSVSQGAETQYF.

The genes are TRBV20-1 and TRBJ1-4, with D perhaps TRBD1 (6 bases). Germline CDR1 DFQATT, CDR2 SNEGSKA (reference sequence). The CDR3 sequence is 13 residues long. The CDR3 loop reads CAIKQGLNEKLFF. DNA for the CDR3: TGCGCGATCAAACAGGGTCTTAATGAAAAACTGTTTTTT.

Many counts were recorded for this clonotype. The rearrangement links TRBV7-9 to TRBJ1-1; no clear D. V was shortened by 5 bases and J by 0 bases, with 25 bases between the two germline ends. The CDR3 contains 19 residues. The V gene's germline CDR1 is SEHNR and CDR2 FQNEAQ (reference sequence). The CDR3 nucleotides are TGTGCCAGCAGCCCGTGGCGTCCGGCAGCCAATCTTATGAACACTGAAGCTTTCTTT. It encodes CASSPWRPAANLMNTEAFF. Full variable domain (remainder filled in from reference TRBV7-9 and TRBJ1-1): DTGVSQNPRHKITKRGQNVTFRCDPISEHNRLYWYRQTLGQGPEFLTYFQNEAQLEKSRLLSDRFSAERPKGSFSTLEIQRTEQGDSAMYLCASSPWRPAANLMNTEAFFGQGTRLTVV.

This clonotype turned up a few times. The chain uses TRBV7-2 and TRBJ2-2; TRBD2 matches 13 bases. Losses at the gene ends were 6 bases for V and 6 bases for J; bases not matched to a gene: 4. This CDR3 has 15 amino acids. Germline V CDR1 and CDR2: SGHTA, FQGNSA. The CDR3 region is CASRGTSGIAGELFF. The CDR3 DNA follows: TGTGCCAGCAGAGGGACTAGCGGGATCGCCGGGGAGCTGTTTTTT.

The gene calls are TRBV7-2 and TRBJ2-7, with a weak D call TRBD2 (7 bases). With 5 bases removed from V and 11 bases from J, the gap between germline ends came to 19 bases. Germline-derived CDR1 and CDR2 are SGHTA and FQGNSA. This CDR3 is built from 13 residues. For the CDR3, the DNA is TGTGCCAGCAGCGAGCCGGGACTACAGGGAGAGTACTTC. It is translated as CASSEPGLQGEYF.

There are many counts of this clonotype. The junction differs from germline at one of its ends, possibly a read error. The rearrangement links TRBV5-1 to TRBJ2-7; a weak D match, TRBD2 (6 bases). There are 14 residues in the CDR3. CDR1 is SGHRS and CDR2 is YFSETQ in the germline V gene. CDR3 nucleotide sequence: TGCGCCAGCAGATTGGGAGGTTCCCCCTACGAGCAGTACTTC. This encodes CASRLGGSPYEQYF.

CDR3 in DNA: TGTGCCAGCAGCTTAGATCCGGCGGATAAACTGTTTTTT. Its translation: CASSLDPADKLFF. The chain has TRBV11-2 and TRBJ1-4; D ambiguous. CDR3 length: 13 amino acids. V was clipped by 0 bases and J by 11 bases, with 10 bases between them. Per germline, CDR1 SGHAT and CDR2 FQNNGV.

The V call is TRBV27, the J call TRBJ1-3; D is unresolved. The CDR3 sequence is 18 residues long. CDR1 and CDR2 from the germline V gene are MNHEY and SMNVEV (reference sequence). V dropped 0 bases and J dropped 0 bases, with 15 bases sitting between them. As DNA, the CDR3 is TGTGCCAGCAGTTTATCGGTTCTGGTCCGAAACTCTGGAAACACCATATATTTT. Its translation is CASSLSVLVRNSGNTIYF.